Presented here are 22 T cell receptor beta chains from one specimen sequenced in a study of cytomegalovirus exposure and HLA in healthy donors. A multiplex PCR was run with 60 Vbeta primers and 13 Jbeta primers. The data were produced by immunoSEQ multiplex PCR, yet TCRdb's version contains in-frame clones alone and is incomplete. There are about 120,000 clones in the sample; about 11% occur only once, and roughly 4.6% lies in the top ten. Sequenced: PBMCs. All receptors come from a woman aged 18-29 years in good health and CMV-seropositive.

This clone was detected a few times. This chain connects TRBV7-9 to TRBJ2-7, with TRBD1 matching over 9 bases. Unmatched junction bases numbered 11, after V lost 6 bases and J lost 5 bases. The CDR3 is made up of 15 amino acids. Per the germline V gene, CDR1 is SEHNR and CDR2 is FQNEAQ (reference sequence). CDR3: CASSLTGGLPHEQYF. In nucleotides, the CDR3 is TGTGCCAGCAGTCTCACAGGGGGCCTGCCACACGAGCAGTACTTC.

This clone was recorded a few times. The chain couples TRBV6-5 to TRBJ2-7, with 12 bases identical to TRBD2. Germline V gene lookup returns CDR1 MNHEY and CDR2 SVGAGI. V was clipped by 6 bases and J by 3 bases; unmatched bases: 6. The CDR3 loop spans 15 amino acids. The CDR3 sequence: CASSPGLAGNYEQYF. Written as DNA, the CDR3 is TGTGCCAGCAGCCCGGGACTAGCGGGCAACTACGAGCAGTACTTC.

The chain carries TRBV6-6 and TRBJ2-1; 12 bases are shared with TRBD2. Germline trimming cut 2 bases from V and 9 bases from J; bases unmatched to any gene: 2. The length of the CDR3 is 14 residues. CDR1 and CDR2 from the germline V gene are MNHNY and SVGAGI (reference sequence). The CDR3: CASSYVGLAGEQFF. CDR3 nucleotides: TGTGCCAGCAGTTACGTGGGACTAGCGGGTGAGCAGTTCTTC.

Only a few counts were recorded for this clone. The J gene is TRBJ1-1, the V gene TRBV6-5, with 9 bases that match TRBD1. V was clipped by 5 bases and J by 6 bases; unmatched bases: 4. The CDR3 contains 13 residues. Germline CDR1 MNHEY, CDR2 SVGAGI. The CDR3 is CASSGQGFPEAFF. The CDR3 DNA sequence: TGTGCCAGCAGTGGACAGGGGTTCCCTGAAGCTTTCTTT.

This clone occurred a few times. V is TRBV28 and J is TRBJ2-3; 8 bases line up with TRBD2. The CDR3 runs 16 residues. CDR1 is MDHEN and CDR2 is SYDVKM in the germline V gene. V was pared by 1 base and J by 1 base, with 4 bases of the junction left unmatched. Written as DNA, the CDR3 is TGTGCCAGCAGTTTATCACTAGCGGAGGGCACAGATACGCAGTATTTT. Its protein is CASSLSLAEGTDTQYF.

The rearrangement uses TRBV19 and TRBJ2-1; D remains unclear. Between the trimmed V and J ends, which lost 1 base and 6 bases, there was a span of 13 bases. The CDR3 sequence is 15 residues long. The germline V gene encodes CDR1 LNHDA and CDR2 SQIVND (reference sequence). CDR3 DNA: TGTGCCAGTAGTATAGGAGGCACGCTGGGCAATGAGCAGTTCTTC. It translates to CASSIGGTLGNEQFF.

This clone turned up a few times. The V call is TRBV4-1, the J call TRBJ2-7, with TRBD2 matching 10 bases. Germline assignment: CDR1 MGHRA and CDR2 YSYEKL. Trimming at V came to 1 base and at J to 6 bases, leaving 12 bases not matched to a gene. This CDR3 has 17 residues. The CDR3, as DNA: TGCGCCAGCAGCCAAGGAGTAATATCTAGCGGGAGTGTCGAGCAGTACTTC. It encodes CASSQGVISSGSVEQYF.

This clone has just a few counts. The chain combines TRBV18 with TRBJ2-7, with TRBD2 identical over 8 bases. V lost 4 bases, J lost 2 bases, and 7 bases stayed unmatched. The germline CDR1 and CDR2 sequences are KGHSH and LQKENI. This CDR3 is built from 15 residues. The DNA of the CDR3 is TGTGCCAGCTCACTCTCGACTAGCGAGGCCTACGAGCAGTACTTC. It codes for CASSLSTSEAYEQYF.

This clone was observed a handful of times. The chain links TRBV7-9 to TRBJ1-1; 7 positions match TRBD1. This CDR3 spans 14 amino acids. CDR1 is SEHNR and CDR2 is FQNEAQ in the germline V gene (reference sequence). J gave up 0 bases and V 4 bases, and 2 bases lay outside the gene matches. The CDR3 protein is CASSSGQLNTEAFF. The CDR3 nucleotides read TGTGCCAGCAGCTCGGGACAGCTGAACACTGAAGCTTTCTTT.

The CDR3 region has the DNA TGCGCCAGCAGCCCCACAAGGACAGGGCTGAATGAAAAACTGTTTTTT. It codes for CASSPTRTGLNEKLFF. The rearrangement uses TRBV5-1 and TRBJ1-4; 8 bases are shared with TRBD1. V was clipped by 4 bases and J by 5 bases; unmatched bases: 10. CDR1 and CDR2 (germline): SGHRS, YFSETQ. CDR3 length equals 16 residues.

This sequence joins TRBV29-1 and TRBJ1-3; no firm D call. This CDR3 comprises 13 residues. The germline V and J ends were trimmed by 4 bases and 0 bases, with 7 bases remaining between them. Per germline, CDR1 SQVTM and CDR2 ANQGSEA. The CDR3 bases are TGCAGCGTTGCGCGATTCTCTGGAAACACCATATATTTT. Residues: CSVARFSGNTIYF. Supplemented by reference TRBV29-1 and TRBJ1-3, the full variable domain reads SAVISQKPSRDICQRGTSLTIQCQVDSQVTMMFWYRQQPGQSLTLIATANQGSEATYESGFVIDKFPISRPNLTFSTLTVSNMSPEDSSIYLCSVARFSGNTIYFGEGSWLTVV.

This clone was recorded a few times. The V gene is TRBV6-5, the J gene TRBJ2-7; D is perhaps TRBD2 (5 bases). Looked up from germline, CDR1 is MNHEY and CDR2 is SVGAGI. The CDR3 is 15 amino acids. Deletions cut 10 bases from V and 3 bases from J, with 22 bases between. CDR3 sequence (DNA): TGTGCCACCTCTCAGAACCGGGGAGAGGTCTACGAGCAGTACTTC. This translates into CATSQNRGEVYEQYF.

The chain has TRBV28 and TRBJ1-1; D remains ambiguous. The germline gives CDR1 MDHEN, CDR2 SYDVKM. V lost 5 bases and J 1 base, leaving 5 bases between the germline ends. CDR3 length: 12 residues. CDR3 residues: CASSERNTEAFF. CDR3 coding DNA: TGTGCCAGCAGTGAGCGGAACACTGAAGCTTTCTTT.

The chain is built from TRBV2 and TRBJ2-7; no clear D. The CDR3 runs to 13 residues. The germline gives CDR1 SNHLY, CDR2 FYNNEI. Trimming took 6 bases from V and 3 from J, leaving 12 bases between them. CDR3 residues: CASSLEAHYEQYF. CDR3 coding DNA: TGTGCCAGCAGCTTAGAGGCCCACTACGAGCAGTACTTC. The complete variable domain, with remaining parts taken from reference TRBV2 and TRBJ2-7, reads EPEVTQTPSHQVTQMGQEVILRCVPISNHLYFYWYRQILGQKVEFLVSFYNNEISEKSEIFDDQFSVERPDGSNFTLKIRSTKLEDSAMYFCASSLEAHYEQYFGPGTRLTVT.

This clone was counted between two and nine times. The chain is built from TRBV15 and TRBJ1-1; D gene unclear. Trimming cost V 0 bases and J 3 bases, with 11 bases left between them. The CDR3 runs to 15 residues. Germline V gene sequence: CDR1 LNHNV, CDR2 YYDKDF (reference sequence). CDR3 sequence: CATSRDSPGYTEAFF. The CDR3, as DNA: TGTGCCACCAGCAGAGATTCCCCGGGGTACACTGAAGCTTTCTTT.

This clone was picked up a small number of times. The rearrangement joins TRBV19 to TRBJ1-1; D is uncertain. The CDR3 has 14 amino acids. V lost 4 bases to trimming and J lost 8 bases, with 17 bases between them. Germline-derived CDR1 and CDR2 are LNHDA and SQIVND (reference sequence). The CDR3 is CASSKGGPVPEAFF. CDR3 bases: TGTGCCAGTAGTAAAGGAGGGCCTGTCCCCGAAGCTTTCTTT.

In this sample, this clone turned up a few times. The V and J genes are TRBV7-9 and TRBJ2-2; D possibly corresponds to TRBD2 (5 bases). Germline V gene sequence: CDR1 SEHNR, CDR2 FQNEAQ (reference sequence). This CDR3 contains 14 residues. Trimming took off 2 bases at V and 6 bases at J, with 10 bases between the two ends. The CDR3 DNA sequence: TGTGCCAGCAGCTTATCTCTAGCCGCCGGGGAGCTGTTTTTT. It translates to CASSLSLAAGELFF.

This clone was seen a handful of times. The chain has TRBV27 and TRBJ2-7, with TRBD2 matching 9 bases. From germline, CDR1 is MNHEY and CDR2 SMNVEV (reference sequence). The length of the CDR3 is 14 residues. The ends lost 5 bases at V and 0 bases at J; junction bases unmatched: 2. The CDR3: CASSTTSGSYEQYF. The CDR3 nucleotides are TGTGCCAGCAGTACGACTAGCGGCTCCTACGAGCAGTACTTC.

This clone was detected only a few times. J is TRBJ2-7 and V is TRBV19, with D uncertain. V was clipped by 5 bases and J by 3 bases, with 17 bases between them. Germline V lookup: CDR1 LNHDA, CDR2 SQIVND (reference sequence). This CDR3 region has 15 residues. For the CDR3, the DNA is TGTGCCAGTAGTCCCCAGGTGGCTGCTGGCTACGAGCAGTACTTC. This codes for CASSPQVAAGYEQYF.

CDR3 DNA sequence: TGTGCCAGCAGGGCTAGCGCTTCCTACGAGCAGTACTTC. Protein product: CASRASASYEQYF. The chain links TRBV2 to TRBJ2-7, with D possibly TRBD2 on 6 matching bases. This CDR3 is built from 13 residues. Germline assignment: CDR1 SNHLY and CDR2 FYNNEI. The V end was cut by 6 bases, the J end by 1 base, with 10 bases between.

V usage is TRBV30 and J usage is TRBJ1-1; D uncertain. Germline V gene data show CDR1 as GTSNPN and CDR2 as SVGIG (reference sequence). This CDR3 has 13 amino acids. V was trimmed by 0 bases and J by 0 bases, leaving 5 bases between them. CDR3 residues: CAWSVYLNTEAFF. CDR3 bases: TGTGCCTGGAGTGTATATTTGAACACTGAAGCTTTCTTT.

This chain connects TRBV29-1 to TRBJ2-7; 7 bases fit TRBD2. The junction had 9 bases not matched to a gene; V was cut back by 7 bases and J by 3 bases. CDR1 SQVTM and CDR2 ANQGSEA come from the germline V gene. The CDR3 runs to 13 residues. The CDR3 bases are TGCAGCGCTGAGGCGGGAGCCGACTACGAGCAGTACTTC. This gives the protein CSAEAGADYEQYF.